A single sample gave rise to the 14 T cell receptor beta chains below, sequenced in a study of blood T cell repertoires in COVID-19. TCRdb keeps only in-frame clones here, not all; method: immunoSEQ multiplex PCR. The sample shows more than 85,000 clones, roughly 90% of them seen only once. Sequencing was done on a sample of peripheral blood. These receptors originate from a man in his sixties with acute or convalescent COVID-19.

This chain connects TRBV4-1 to TRBJ1-3; D is unresolved. CDR3 length: 17 amino acids. Trimming removed 0 bases at V and 0 bases at J, with 12 bases between. Germline V gene sequence: CDR1 MGHRA, CDR2 YSYEKL. This CDR3 reads CASSQEPLLSSGNTIYF. Here the CDR3 DNA reads TGCGCCAGCAGCCAAGAACCCCTGCTAAGCTCTGGAAACACCATATATTTT.

The V call is TRBV4-3, the J call TRBJ2-2, with 11 bases matching TRBD1. This CDR3 has 16 residues. The V segment lost 1 base and the J segment 2 bases; nucleotides outside the gene matches: 0. Germline V gives CDR1 LGHNA, CDR2 YSLEER. CDR3 residues: CASSQGTGGNTGELFF. In DNA form, the CDR3 reads TGCGCCAGCAGCCAAGGGACAGGGGGCAACACCGGGGAGCTGTTTTTT.

This clone occurred once. The rearrangement links TRBV9 to TRBJ1-3; D not resolved. Trimming pared 0 bases from V and 0 bases from J, leaving 7 bases between. The CDR3 runs to 15 residues. Per germline, CDR1 SGDLS and CDR2 YYNGEE. The CDR3 DNA sequence: TGTGCCAGCAGCGTAGGCGGGGTCTCTGGAAACACCATATATTTT. This encodes CASSVGGVSGNTIYF.

The V gene is TRBV24-1, the J gene TRBJ1-3; TRBD1 is a possible D gene (6 bases). Per the germline V gene, CDR1 is KGHDR and CDR2 is SFDVKD. CDR3 length: 16 amino acids. Trimming shortened V by 2 bases and J by 1 base, and 11 bases separated the two germline ends. The CDR3 here is CATSDSTGPSGNTIYF. The CDR3, as DNA: TGTGCCACCAGTGATTCGACAGGCCCGTCTGGAAACACCATATATTTT.

The chain combines TRBV25-1 with TRBJ1-3; D may be TRBD1 (5 bases). The CDR3 has 13 residues. CDR1 and CDR2 (germline): MGHDK, SYGVNS. Trimming took off 3 bases at V and 4 bases at J, with 7 bases between the two ends. The CDR3 region has the DNA TGTGCCAGCAGTGAGCGACAGGGAAACACCATATATTTT. Encoded protein: CASSERQGNTIYF. The full variable domain, rest sourced from reference TRBV25-1 and TRBJ1-3, is EADIYQTPRYLVIGTGKKITLECSQTMGHDKMYWYQQDPGMELHLIHYSYGVNSTEKGDLSSESTVSRIRTEHFPLTLESARPSHTSQYLCASSERQGNTIYFGEGSWLTVV.

V gene TRBV4-1 combines with J gene TRBJ1-2; D is perhaps TRBD1 (6 bases). The V gene's germline CDR1 is MGHRA and CDR2 YSYEKL. Between the trimmed V and J ends, which lost 5 bases and 4 bases, there was a span of 17 bases. The length of the CDR3 is 15 residues. The CDR3: CASSNTPGEGYGYTF. In nucleotides, the CDR3 is TGCGCCAGCAGCAACACCCCAGGGGAAGGCTATGGCTACACCTTC.

Only one count was recorded for this clone. The chain employs TRBV9 and TRBJ2-3; TRBD2 aligns across 14 bases. With 3 bases clipped from V and 2 bases from J, the junction kept 11 bases outside the gene matches. The CDR3 contains 19 residues. Germline-derived CDR1 and CDR2 are SGDLS and YYNGEE. The CDR3 protein is CASSGGRGTSGSPTDTQYF. CDR3 coding DNA: TGTGCCAGCAGCGGGGGCCGGGGGACTAGCGGGAGCCCCACAGATACGCAGTATTTT.

This chain connects TRBV11-1 to TRBJ2-1; 9 nucleotides align to TRBD1. Looked up from germline, CDR1 is SGHAT and CDR2 is FQDESV (reference sequence). CDR3 length equals 14 residues. V was pared by 5 bases and J by 3 bases, with 2 bases of the junction left unmatched. The CDR3 DNA is TGTGCCAGCAGCCAGGGACAGGGCTACAATGAGCAGTTCTTC. As protein: CASSQGQGYNEQFF.

The V and J genes are TRBV29-1 and TRBJ2-1; D is unclear. Germline assignment: CDR1 SQVTM and CDR2 ANQGSEA. This CDR3 contains 12 residues. Trimming shortened V by 2 bases and J by 4 bases, and 6 bases separated the two germline ends. DNA of the CDR3: TGCAGCGTTGAAAGGCGGTACAATGAGCAGTTCTTC. This gives the protein CSVERRYNEQFF.

The chain employs TRBV12-3 or TRBV12-4 and TRBJ1-4, with a possible D match to TRBD1 (6 bases). This CDR3 comprises 13 residues. V lost 7 bases, J lost 10 bases, and 16 bases lay in between. The CDR3 nucleotides read TGTGCCAGCACCGTAGACAGGTTCGGAAAACTGTTTTTT. Translation gives CASTVDRFGKLFF.

V and J are TRBV6-5 and TRBJ1-6; D is possibly TRBD1 (5 bases). From germline, CDR1 is MNHEY and CDR2 SVGAGI. The germline V and J ends were trimmed by 7 bases and 5 bases, with 9 bases remaining between them. CDR3 size: 13 residues. The CDR3: CASNARDNSPLHF. The CDR3, as DNA: TGTGCCAGCAACGCCAGGGATAATTCACCCCTCCACTTT.

This clone appeared a single time. This chain links TRBV6-1 with TRBJ2-4; D gene unclear. The V gene's germline CDR1 is MNHNS and CDR2 SASEGT. CDR3 size: 14 residues. The V end was cut by 3 bases, the J end by 2 bases, with 8 bases between. The DNA for the CDR3 is TGTGCCAGCAGTGATCTGGGCACCAAAAACATTCAGTACTTC. Amino acid sequence: CASSDLGTKNIQYF.

The chain joins TRBV29-1 to TRBJ2-2, with D tentatively TRBD1 (7 bases). The V gene lost 2 bases and the J gene lost 7 bases, with 14 bases spanning the gap. This CDR3 contains 14 residues. Germline assignment: CDR1 SQVTM and CDR2 ANQGSEA. In nucleotides, the CDR3 is TGCAGCGTTGAATATGGAGGGGGCGGCGGGGAGCTGTTTTTT. Translation gives CSVEYGGGGGELFF.

The rearrangement uses TRBV4-3 and TRBJ2-7; TRBD1 matches at 11 bases. In germline, CDR1 is LGHNA, CDR2 YSLEER. This CDR3 has 15 residues. J gave up 3 bases and V 1 base, and 2 bases lay outside the gene matches. CDR3: CASSQVGTGGYEQYF. CDR3 DNA: TGCGCCAGCAGCCAAGTAGGGACAGGGGGCTACGAGCAGTACTTC.